This is a list of T cell receptor beta chains from one sample in a study of blood T cell repertoires in COVID-19. Measured with immunoSEQ multiplex PCR; TCRdb has only the in-frame clones, and not every one. The sample has about 100,000 clones; approximately 87% are singletons. Sequences were obtained from peripheral blood. The receptors shown here come from a human donor in a cohort sampled during active COVID-19. CDR3s include the opening cysteine and the closing phenylalanine or tryptophan. The D gene is left open where the match is weak. Clone sizes are given selectively: once, few, many, or a class where the clone is expanded.

size	V	J	D	CDR3	DNA
.	TRBV11-3	TRBJ2-5	TRBD2	CASSLGLAGEETQYF	TGTGCCAGCAGCTTGGGACTAGCGGGAGAAGAGACCCAGTACTTC
.	TRBV9	TRBJ2-1	TRBD2	CASSVGLAGDVRYNEQFF	TGTGCCAGCAGCGTCGGACTAGCGGGGGACGTCCGGTACAATGAGCAGTTCTTC
.	TRBV6-5	TRBJ1-2	.	CASSSPVNPAGYTF	TGTGCCAGCAGTTCCCCGGTTAATCCCGCGGGCTACACCTTC
.	TRBV27	TRBJ1-2	TRBD1	CATNRRGTGGFYGYTF	TGTGCCACCAACCGCAGAGGGACAGGGGGTTTTTATGGCTACACCTTC
.	TRBV7-9	TRBJ2-3	.	CASSPVQGVRTDTQYF	TGTGCCAGCAGCCCGGTCCAGGGTGTTCGCACAGATACGCAGTATTTT
.	TRBV27	TRBJ1-2	TRBD1	CASSYRGNYGYTF	TGTGCCAGCAGCTACAGGGGCAACTATGGCTACACCTTC
.	TRBV27	TRBJ2-3	.	CASSFIAGRTDTQYF	TGTGCCAGCAGTTTCATCGCAGGGAGGACAGATACGCAGTATTTT
.	TRBV7-9	TRBJ2-3	TRBD1	CASSLIRGQGVTDTQYF	TGTGCCAGCAGCTTAATAAGAGGACAGGGGGTCACAGATACGCAGTATTTT
.	TRBV5-1	TRBJ2-6	.	CASSAERSSGANVLTF	TGCGCCAGCAGCGCGGAACGGAGCTCTGGGGCCAACGTCCTGACTTTC
.	TRBV5-8	TRBJ2-7	TRBD1	CASSLAGQGIYEQYF	TGTGCCAGCAGCTTGGCGGGACAGGGTATCTACGAGCAGTACTTC
few	TRBV5-4	TRBJ1-2	TRBD1	CASSWDRGLKGYTF	TGTGCCAGCAGCTGGGACAGGGGGCTCAAGGGCTACACCTTC
.	TRBV18	TRBJ2-7	.	CASSPDSSYEQYF	TGTGCCAGCTCACCCGACAGCTCCTACGAGCAGTACTTC
.	TRBV7-2	TRBJ1-5	.	CASSEDRNQPQHF	TGTGCCAGCAGCGAAGACAGAAATCAGCCCCAGCATTTT
.	TRBV12-5	TRBJ1-2	.	CASGLGKGPFGYTF	TGTGCTAGTGGTTTGGGCAAGGGGCCTTTTGGCTACACCTTC